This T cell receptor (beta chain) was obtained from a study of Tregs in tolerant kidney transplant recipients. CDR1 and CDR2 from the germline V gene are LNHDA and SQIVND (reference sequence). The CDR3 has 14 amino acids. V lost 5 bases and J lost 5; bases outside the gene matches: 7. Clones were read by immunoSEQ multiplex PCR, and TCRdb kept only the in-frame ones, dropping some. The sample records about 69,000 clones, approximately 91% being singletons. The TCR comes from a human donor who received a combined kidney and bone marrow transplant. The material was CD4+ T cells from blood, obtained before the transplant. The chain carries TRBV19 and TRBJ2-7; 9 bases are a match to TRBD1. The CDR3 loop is CASSPRGQGNEQYF. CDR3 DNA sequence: TGTGCCAGTAGTCCCCGAGGACAGGGGAACGAGCAGTACTTC.